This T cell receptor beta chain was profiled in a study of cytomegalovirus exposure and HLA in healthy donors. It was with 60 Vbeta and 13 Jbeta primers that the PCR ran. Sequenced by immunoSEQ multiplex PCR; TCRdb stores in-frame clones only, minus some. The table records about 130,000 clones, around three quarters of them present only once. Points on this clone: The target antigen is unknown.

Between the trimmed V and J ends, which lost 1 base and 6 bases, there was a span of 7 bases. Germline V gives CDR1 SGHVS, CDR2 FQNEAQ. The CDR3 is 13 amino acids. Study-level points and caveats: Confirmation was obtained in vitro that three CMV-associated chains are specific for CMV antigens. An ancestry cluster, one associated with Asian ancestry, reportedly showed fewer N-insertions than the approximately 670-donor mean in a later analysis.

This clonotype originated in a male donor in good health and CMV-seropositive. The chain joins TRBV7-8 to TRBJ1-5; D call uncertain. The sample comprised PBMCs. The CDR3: CASSLGSSQPQHF. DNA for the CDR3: TGTGCCAGCAGCTTAGGCAGTTCTCAGCCCCAGCATTTT.